This section outlines one T cell receptor (beta chain) sequence together with its context. Its target is unknown. Germline CDR1 GTSNPN, CDR2 SVGIG (reference sequence). Unmatched junction bases numbered 11, after V lost 2 bases and J lost 2 bases. The CDR3 length is 16 residues. Measured with immunoSEQ multiplex PCR; TCRdb has only the in-frame clones, and not every one. The sample yields under 95,000 clones, 70% to 85% seen once. These data belong to a study of radiotherapy plus CTLA-4 blockade in lung cancer. Study-level information: For 15% to 20% of patients, objective responses occurred, and about 34% had disease control.

Study conclusions and caveats: Tumor-origin TCR clones grew in blood after radiotherapy plus ipilimumab.

The clonotype originates from a human donor with non-small cell lung cancer who had stable disease on radiotherapy plus ipilimumab. The J gene is TRBJ1-2, the V gene TRBV30; 7 bases are shared with TRBD1. This specimen consisted of peripheral blood, obtained from a patient treated with radiotherapy plus ipilimumab. The CDR3 DNA is TGTGCCTGGAGTCTATCTGGTAGGACAGGCAACTATGGCTACACCTTC. This gives the protein CAWSLSGRTGNYGYTF.